The next 20 T cell receptor beta chains were all read from a single sample in a study of monozygotic twins with inflammatory bowel disease. One entry per CDR3 protein, without DNA, is what TCRdb gives after re-calling the 5' RACE reads. This sample's table has a few hundred thousand distinct CDR3 sequences. Sequenced material: blood. The receptors derive from a human donor with ulcerative colitis or Crohn's disease, or a healthy co-twin of an affected twin (not recorded which).

V and J are TRBV5-6 and TRBJ1-1; absent DNA, TCRdb's TRBD1 call cannot be checked. The CDR3 runs 14 residues. Germline values: CDR1 SGHDT, CDR2 YYEEEE. The CDR3 here is CASSLVDRGTEAFF. Drawing the rest from reference TRBV5-6 and TRBJ1-1, the complete variable domain is DAGVTQSPTHLIKTRGQQVTLRCSPKSGHDTVSWYQQALGQGPQFIFQYYEEEERQRGNFPDRFSGHQFPNYSSELNVNALLLGDSALYLCASSLVDRGTEAFFGQGTRLTVV.

J is TRBJ2-1 and V is TRBV18; TCRdb indicates TRBD2, and absent DNA this call remains unverified. Germline CDR1 KGHSH, CDR2 LQKENI. CDR3 length equals 16 residues. CDR3 loop: CASSPSSGVESREQFF.

V gene TRBV12-3 or TRBV12-4 combines with J gene TRBJ2-5; TCRdb reports TRBD2, a call that lacks DNA to check it against. This CDR3 spans 17 amino acids. The CDR3 is CASSLRGTSGGQETQYF.

The chain links TRBV20-1 to TRBJ1-1; the D call of TRBD1 rests on TCRdb alone, since no DNA is present to check it. The CDR3 spans 14 residues. CDR1 and CDR2 (germline): DFQATT, SNEGSKA (reference sequence). CDR3 sequence: CSASVPGRGLGAFF.

The chain employs TRBV5-4 and TRBJ2-4; the TRBD2 assignment by TCRdb is unverifiable without DNA. The CDR3 runs to 15 residues. CDR1 and CDR2 from the germline V gene are SGHNT and YYREEE (reference sequence). CDR3 sequence reads: CASSLGGPGENIQYF.

The rearrangement uses TRBV9 and TRBJ2-7. The CDR3 runs 13 residues. Germline V gene lookup returns CDR1 SGDLS and CDR2 YYNGEE. This CDR3 is CASSVGDGYEQYF.

The chain carries TRBV29-1 and TRBJ2-1; TCRdb designates TRBD2, a call that cannot be tested without DNA. Looked up from germline, CDR1 is SQVTM and CDR2 is ANQGSEA. The CDR3 sequence is 17 residues long. CDR3 protein: CSARRWQGGSQHNEQFF.

This chain uses TRBV19 with TRBJ1-2; absent DNA, TCRdb's TRBD1 call cannot be checked. In germline, CDR1 is LNHDA, CDR2 SQIVND (reference sequence). The CDR3 has 14 residues. CDR3 sequence: CASSPQQGFYGYTF.

The rearrangement uses TRBV29-1 and TRBJ2-3; absent DNA, TCRdb's TRBD1 call cannot be checked. The CDR3 runs to 15 residues. CDR1 SQVTM and CDR2 ANQGSEA come from the germline V gene. Here the CDR3 reads CSVLQGGSATDTQYF.

The chain uses TRBV19 and TRBJ1-2; TCRdb's D call of TRBD1 is untestable without DNA. CDR3 length equals 15 residues. In germline, CDR1 is LNHDA, CDR2 SQIVND (reference sequence). This CDR3 reads CASSIDLGRDYGYTF.

The chain links TRBV7-2 to TRBJ1-6; TCRdb names TRBD1, which stays unverified in the absence of DNA. This CDR3 region has 13 residues. CDR1 SGHTA and CDR2 FQGNSA come from the germline V gene. The CDR3 sequence: CASSSGRNSPLHF. Full variable domain (outside the CDR3, taken from reference TRBV7-2 and TRBJ1-6): GAGVSQSPSNKVTEKGKDVELRCDPISGHTALYWYRQSLGQGLEFLIYFQGNSAPDKSGLPSDRFSAERTGGSVSTLTIQRTQQEDSAVYLCASSSGRNSPLHFGNGTRLTVT.

The genes are TRBV7-9 and TRBJ2-3; TCRdb gives TRBD1 as the D gene, but with no DNA this cannot be confirmed. The CDR3 has 15 amino acids. The germline CDR1 and CDR2 sequences are SEHNR and FQNEAQ (reference sequence). The CDR3: CASSLPIRGANTQYF. Based on the CDR3 plus reference TRBV7-9 and TRBJ2-3, the full variable domain is DTGVSQNPRHKITKRGQNVTFRCDPISEHNRLYWYRQTLGQGPEFLTYFQNEAQLEKSRLLSDRFSAERPKGSFSTLEIQRTEQGDSAMYLCASSLPIRGANTQYFGPGTRLTVL.

The V call is TRBV24-1, the J call TRBJ1-5. Germline V lookup: CDR1 KGHDR, CDR2 SFDVKD. CDR3 length: 14 residues. The CDR3 loop reads CATSAAESNQPQHF.

The chain combines TRBV18 with TRBJ2-3; TCRdb returns TRBD1, unconfirmable since there is no DNA. In germline, CDR1 is KGHSH, CDR2 LQKENI. CDR3 length: 15 residues. The CDR3 protein is CASSPPQGITDTQYF.

The chain recombines TRBV6-1 with TRBJ2-5; the TCRdb call, TRBD2, lacks DNA for checking. The CDR3 consists of 14 residues. The germline V gene has CDR1 MNHNS and CDR2 SASEGT. The chain's CDR3 is CASKLEGIQETQYF.

The rearrangement joins TRBV5-1 to TRBJ2-5; with no DNA, the TCRdb D assignment of TRBD1 cannot be verified. Germline-derived CDR1 and CDR2 are SGHRS and YFSETQ. CDR3 length: 15 residues. Here the CDR3 reads CASTSDPGHRQTQYF.

This CDR3 is CASSLIVRGATGELFF. The chain joins TRBV5-6 to TRBJ2-2; there is no DNA to check the TCRdb D call of TRBD1. This CDR3 is built from 16 residues. Looked up from germline, CDR1 is SGHDT and CDR2 is YYEEEE.

V and J are TRBV7-8 and TRBJ2-2. The CDR3 has 15 amino acids. Germline CDR1 and CDR2: SGHVS and FQNEAQ. CDR3 amino acids: CASSLVGSQVGELFF. The variable domain in full, with the rest retrieved from reference TRBV7-8 and TRBJ2-2, is GAGVSQSPRYKVAKRGQDVALRCDPISGHVSLFWYQQALGQGPEFLTYFQNEAQLDKSGLPSDRFFAERPEGSVSTLKIQRTQQEDSAVYLCASSLVGSQVGELFFGEGSRLTVL.

This sequence joins TRBV5-1 and TRBJ2-1; TCRdb returns TRBD2, unconfirmable since there is no DNA. This CDR3 region has 16 residues. CDR1 and CDR2 from the germline V gene are SGHRS and YFSETQ. CDR3 loop: CASSSRGAPADNEQFF.

The chain uses TRBV4-2 and TRBJ2-1; TCRdb designates TRBD1, a call that cannot be tested without DNA. Germline V lookup: CDR1 LGHNA, CDR2 YNFKEQ. CDR3 length equals 15 residues. Here the CDR3 reads CASTTGGSSYNEQFF.